This TCR beta chain was identified during a study of T cells in Graves' hyperthyroidism and ophthalmopathy. Overall study results and limits: Blood shared most expanded thyroid clonotypes above 0.001.

V gave up 5 bases and J gave up 4 bases; unmatched junction bases: 5. The length of the CDR3 is 15 residues. This clonotype was found many times. What it recognizes is unknown. Amplification of TCR beta CDR3 regions was performed using RNA transcripts as template. Primed by the HTBI set, a first-round RT-PCR was run on the TCR CDR3. Each CDR3 protein gets one entry after TCRdb re-called the multiplex PCR reads with MiXCR. The sample lists approximately 690,000 distinct CDR3 sequences, less than 25% occurring once. The origin of this receptor is a man aged 30 to 45 with Graves' ophthalmopathy. The genes are TRBV12-3 or TRBV12-4 and TRBJ2-1, with 10 bases aligning to TRBD2. Sequenced input: blood. CDR3 DNA sequence: TGTGCCAGCAGTACCGTAGCGGGGGGTTACAATGAGCAGTTCTTC. This encodes CASSTVAGGYNEQFF.